The 13 T cell receptor beta chains presented below share a single source sample, sequenced in a study of cytomegalovirus exposure and HLA in healthy donors. PCR was performed using 60 Vbeta and 13 Jbeta primers. Sequencing was performed with immunoSEQ multiplex PCR; in TCRdb, only in-frame clones are kept and a portion is missing. The data contain 70,000 to 100,000 clones, around 82% of them singletons. Material: PBMCs. All receptors derive from a man younger than 35 in good health and CMV-seronegative.

This clone was seen just once. The J gene is TRBJ1-1, the V gene TRBV7-3; D call uncertain. Germline-derived CDR1 and CDR2 are SGHTA and FQGTGA. The V and J ends lost 4 bases and 0 bases respectively, with 6 bases between them. This CDR3 has 13 amino acids. DNA for the CDR3: TGTGCCAGCAGCTCTCGAGTGAACACTGAAGCTTTCTTT. Residues: CASSSRVNTEAFF.

This clone was counted only a few times. This sequence joins TRBV7-8 and TRBJ2-3, with 7 bases aligning to TRBD1. The CDR3 sequence is 15 residues long. From germline, CDR1 is SGHVS and CDR2 FQNEAQ. The V and J ends lost 4 bases and 1 base, in that order; junction bases with no gene match: 5. The chain's CDR3 is CASSSQGLGTDTQYF. The CDR3 region has the DNA TGTGCCAGCAGCTCACAGGGGTTGGGCACAGATACGCAGTATTTT. Supplemented by reference TRBV7-8 and TRBJ2-3, the full variable domain reads GAGVSQSPRYKVAKRGQDVALRCDPISGHVSLFWYQQALGQGPEFLTYFQNEAQLDKSGLPSDRFFAERPEGSVSTLKIQRTQQEDSAVYLCASSSQGLGTDTQYFGPGTRLTVL.

This chain connects TRBV15 to TRBJ2-7, with TRBD2 matching over 8 bases. Germline V gives CDR1 LNHNV, CDR2 YYDKDF (reference sequence). The ends lost 6 bases at V and 1 base at J; junction bases unmatched: 5. The CDR3 runs to 14 residues. CDR3 residues: CATRPAGGSYEQYF. The CDR3 nucleotides read TGTGCCACCAGACCGGCGGGGGGTTCCTACGAGCAGTACTTC. Together with reference TRBV15 and TRBJ2-7, the CDR3 gives the full variable domain: DAMVIQNPRYQVTQFGKPVTLSCSQTLNHNVMYWYQQKSSQAPKLLFHYYDKDFNNEADTPDNFQSRRPNTSFCFLDIRSPGLGDTAMYLCATRPAGGSYEQYFGPGTRLTVT.

The chain uses TRBV4-2 and TRBJ2-4; TRBD1 is a possible D gene (6 bases). The CDR3 has 18 amino acids. The V gene's germline CDR1 is LGHNA and CDR2 YNFKEQ. V lost 1 base to trimming and J lost 8 bases, with 24 bases between them. The CDR3 region is CASSQGKVSGTQAYIQYF. The CDR3 DNA reads TGTGCCAGCAGCCAAGGAAAAGTGTCCGGGACACAGGCTTACATTCAGTACTTC.

The J gene is TRBJ1-2, the V gene TRBV9; 7 nucleotides align to TRBD1. Trimming at V came to 0 bases and at J to 5 bases, leaving 7 bases not matched to a gene. The germline CDR1 and CDR2 sequences are SGDLS and YYNGEE. CDR3 size: 15 residues. The CDR3 here is CASSVGRGMEYGYTF. Written as DNA, the CDR3 is TGTGCCAGCAGCGTAGGCAGGGGGATGGAGTATGGCTACACCTTC.

The gene calls are TRBV18 and TRBJ2-3, with TRBD1 matching 8 bases. With V trimmed by 3 bases and J by 2 bases, 10 bases remained unmatched. Germline CDR1 and CDR2: KGHSH and LQKENI. This CDR3 is 17 amino acids long. The CDR3 is CASSPQSGTGLTDTQYF. The CDR3, as DNA: TGTGCCAGCTCACCTCAGTCGGGGACAGGACTCACAGATACGCAGTATTTT.

The chain couples TRBV10-1 to TRBJ2-3; 7 nucleotides align to TRBD2. CDR1 and CDR2 from the germline V gene are WNHNN and SYGVQD (reference sequence). CDR3 size: 13 residues. Losses at the gene ends were 4 bases for V and 7 bases for J; bases not matched to a gene: 5. The CDR3 sequence is CASSAPGTNTQYF. The DNA for the CDR3 is TGCGCCAGCAGTGCCCCCGGGACTAATACGCAGTATTTT.

The rearrangement joins TRBV7-8 to TRBJ2-7, with TRBD1 matching over 8 bases. The CDR3 is 17 residues long. Germline CDR1 SGHVS, CDR2 FQNEAQ. J gave up 0 bases and V 3 bases, and 10 bases lay outside the gene matches. CDR3 region: CASSLGPRTGPSYEQYF. Written as DNA, the CDR3 is TGTGCCAGCAGCTTGGGGCCCCGGACAGGGCCCTCCTACGAGCAGTACTTC. Full variable domain (outside the CDR3, taken from reference TRBV7-8 and TRBJ2-7): GAGVSQSPRYKVAKRGQDVALRCDPISGHVSLFWYQQALGQGPEFLTYFQNEAQLDKSGLPSDRFFAERPEGSVSTLKIQRTQQEDSAVYLCASSLGPRTGPSYEQYFGPGTRLTVT.

The V call is TRBV5-5, the J call TRBJ2-7, with 11 bases aligning to TRBD2. The germline gives CDR1 SGHKS, CDR2 YYEKEE (reference sequence). CDR3 length equals 14 residues. With 4 bases clipped from V and 3 bases from J, the junction kept 3 bases outside the gene matches. CDR3 bases: TGTGCCAGCAGCGGGACTAGCGGTGACTACGAGCAGTACTTC. Protein product: CASSGTSGDYEQYF. Full variable domain (remainder filled in from reference TRBV5-5 and TRBJ2-7): DAGVTQSPTHLIKTRGQQVTLRCSPISGHKSVSWYQQVLGQGPQFIFQYYEKEERGRGNFPDRFSARQFPNYSSELNVNALLLGDSALYLCASSGTSGDYEQYFGPGTRLTVT.

V gene TRBV11-2 combines with J gene TRBJ1-3; no clear D. CDR1 and CDR2 from the germline V gene are SGHAT and FQNNGV. Trimming shortened V by 5 bases and J by 3 bases, and 11 bases separated the two germline ends. There are 14 residues in the CDR3. CDR3 nucleotides: TGTGCCAGCAGCGAAGGACTGATTGGAAACACCATATATTTT. Translation: CASSEGLIGNTIYF.

The chain joins TRBV6-5 to TRBJ2-7; D not resolved. V was trimmed by 2 bases and J by 3 bases, leaving 8 bases between them. The CDR3 totals 13 residues. Germline V gene lookup returns CDR1 MNHEY and CDR2 SVGAGI. This CDR3 reads CASSYRQDYEQYF. The DNA for the CDR3 is TGTGCCAGCAGTTACCGACAAGACTACGAGCAGTACTTC.

The V and J genes are TRBV10-3 and TRBJ2-7; 7 nucleotides line up with TRBD2. This CDR3 is built from 14 residues. The junction had 9 bases not matched to a gene; V was cut back by 6 bases and J by 4 bases. CDR1 ENHRY and CDR2 SYGVKD come from the germline V gene. The CDR3 DNA reads TGTGCCATCAGACAGACTAGCTCGGGATACGAGCAGTACTTC. Protein product: CAIRQTSSGYEQYF.

V is TRBV4-1 and J is TRBJ1-3; D remains unclear. The CDR3 contains 15 residues. In germline, CDR1 is MGHRA, CDR2 YSYEKL. Trimming stripped 1 base from V and 0 bases from J, with 7 bases between. The CDR3 is CASSQGWSSGNTIYF. CDR3 coding DNA: TGCGCCAGCAGCCAAGGGTGGAGCTCTGGAAACACCATATATTTT.